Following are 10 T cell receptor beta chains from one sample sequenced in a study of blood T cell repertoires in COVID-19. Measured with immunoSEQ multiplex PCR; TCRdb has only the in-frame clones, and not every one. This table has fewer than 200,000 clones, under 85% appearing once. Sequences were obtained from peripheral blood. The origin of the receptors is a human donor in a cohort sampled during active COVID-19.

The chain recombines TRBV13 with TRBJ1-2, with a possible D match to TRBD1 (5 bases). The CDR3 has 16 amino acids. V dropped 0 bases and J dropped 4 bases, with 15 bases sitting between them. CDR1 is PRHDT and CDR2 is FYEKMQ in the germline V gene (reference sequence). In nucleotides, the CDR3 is TGTGCCAGCAGCTTAGGTGTGTTGGGGCTGGGCTATGGCTACACCTTC. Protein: CASSLGVLGLGYGYTF.

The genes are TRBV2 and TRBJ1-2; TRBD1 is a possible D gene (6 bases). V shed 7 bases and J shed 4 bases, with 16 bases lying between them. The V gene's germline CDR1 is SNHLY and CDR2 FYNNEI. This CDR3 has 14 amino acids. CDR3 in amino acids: CASNLNRAFYGYTF. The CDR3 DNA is TGTGCCAGCAACCTCAACAGGGCCTTCTATGGCTACACCTTC.

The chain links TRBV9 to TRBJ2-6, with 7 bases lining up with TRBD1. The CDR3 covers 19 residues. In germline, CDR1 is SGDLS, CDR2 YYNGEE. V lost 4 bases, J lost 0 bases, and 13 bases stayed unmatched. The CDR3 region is CASSPTLGQASSGANVLTF. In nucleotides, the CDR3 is TGTGCCAGCAGCCCAACCCTCGGACAGGCTAGCTCTGGGGCCAACGTCCTGACTTTC.

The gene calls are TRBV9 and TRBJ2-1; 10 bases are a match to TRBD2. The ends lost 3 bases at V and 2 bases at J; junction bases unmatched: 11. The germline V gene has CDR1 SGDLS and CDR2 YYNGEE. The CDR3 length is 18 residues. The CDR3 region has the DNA TGTGCCAGCAGCGAACCTAGGGCTAGCGGGGGACCCTACAATGAGCAGTTCTTC. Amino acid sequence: CASSEPRASGGPYNEQFF.

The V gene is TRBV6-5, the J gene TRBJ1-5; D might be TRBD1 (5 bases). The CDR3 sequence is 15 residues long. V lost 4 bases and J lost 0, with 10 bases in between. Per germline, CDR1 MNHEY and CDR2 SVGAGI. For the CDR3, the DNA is TGTGCCAGCAGTTTGACAGTTTATAGCAATCAGCCCCAGCATTTT. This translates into CASSLTVYSNQPQHF.

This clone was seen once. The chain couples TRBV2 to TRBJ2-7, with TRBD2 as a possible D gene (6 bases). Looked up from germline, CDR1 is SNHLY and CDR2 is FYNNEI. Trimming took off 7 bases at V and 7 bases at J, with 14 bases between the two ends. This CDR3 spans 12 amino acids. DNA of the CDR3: TGTGCCAGCAAAACGGGGGTAAGGGAGCAGTACTTC. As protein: CASKTGVREQYF.

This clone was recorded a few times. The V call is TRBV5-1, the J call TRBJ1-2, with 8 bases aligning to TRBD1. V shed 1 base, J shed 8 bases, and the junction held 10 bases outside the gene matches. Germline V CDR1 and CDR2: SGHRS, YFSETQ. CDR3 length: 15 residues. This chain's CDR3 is CASSLTPGGARGYTF. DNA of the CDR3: TGCGCCAGCAGCTTGACGCCAGGGGGCGCGAGGGGCTACACCTTC. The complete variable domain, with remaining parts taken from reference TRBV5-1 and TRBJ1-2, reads KAGVTQTPRYLIKTRGQQVTLSCSPISGHRSVSWYQQTPGQGLQFLFEYFSETQRNKGNFPGRFSGRQFSNSRSEMNVSTLELGDSALYLCASSLTPGGARGYTFGSGTRLTVV.

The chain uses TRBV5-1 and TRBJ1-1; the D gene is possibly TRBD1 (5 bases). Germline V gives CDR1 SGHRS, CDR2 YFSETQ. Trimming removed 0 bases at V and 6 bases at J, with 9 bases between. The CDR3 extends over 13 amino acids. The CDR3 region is CASSLAGSPEAFF. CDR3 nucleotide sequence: TGCGCCAGCAGCTTGGCAGGGTCCCCTGAAGCTTTCTTT.

The CDR3 sequence: CASSVDEHQPQHF. DNA of the CDR3: TGTGCCAGCAGCGTAGACGAGCATCAGCCCCAGCATTTT. The chain joins TRBV9 to TRBJ1-5; D call uncertain. The CDR3 has 13 residues. Trimming removed 0 bases from V and 5 bases from J, with 6 bases in between. From germline, CDR1 is SGDLS and CDR2 YYNGEE.

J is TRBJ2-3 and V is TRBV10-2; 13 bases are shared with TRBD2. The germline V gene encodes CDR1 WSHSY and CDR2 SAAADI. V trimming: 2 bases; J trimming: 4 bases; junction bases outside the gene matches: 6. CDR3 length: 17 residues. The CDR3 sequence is CASSEPTSGGASDTQYF. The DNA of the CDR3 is TGCGCCAGCAGTGAGCCAACTAGCGGGGGGGCCTCAGATACGCAGTATTTT.